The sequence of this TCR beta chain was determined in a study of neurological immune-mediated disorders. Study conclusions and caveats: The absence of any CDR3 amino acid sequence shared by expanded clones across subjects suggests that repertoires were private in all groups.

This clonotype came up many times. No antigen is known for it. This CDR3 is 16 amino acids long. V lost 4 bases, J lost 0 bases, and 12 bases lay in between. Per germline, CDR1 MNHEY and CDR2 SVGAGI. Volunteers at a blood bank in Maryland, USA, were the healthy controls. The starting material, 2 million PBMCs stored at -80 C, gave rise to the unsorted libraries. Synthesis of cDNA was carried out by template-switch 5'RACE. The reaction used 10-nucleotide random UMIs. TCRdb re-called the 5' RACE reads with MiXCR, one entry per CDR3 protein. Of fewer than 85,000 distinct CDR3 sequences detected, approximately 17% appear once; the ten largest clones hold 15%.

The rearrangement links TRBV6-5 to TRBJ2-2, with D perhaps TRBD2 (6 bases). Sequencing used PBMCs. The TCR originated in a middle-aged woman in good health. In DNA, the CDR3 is TGTGCCAGCAGTTGGGACTGGGGGGCGAACACCGGGGAGCTGTTTTTT. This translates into CASSWDWGANTGELFF.